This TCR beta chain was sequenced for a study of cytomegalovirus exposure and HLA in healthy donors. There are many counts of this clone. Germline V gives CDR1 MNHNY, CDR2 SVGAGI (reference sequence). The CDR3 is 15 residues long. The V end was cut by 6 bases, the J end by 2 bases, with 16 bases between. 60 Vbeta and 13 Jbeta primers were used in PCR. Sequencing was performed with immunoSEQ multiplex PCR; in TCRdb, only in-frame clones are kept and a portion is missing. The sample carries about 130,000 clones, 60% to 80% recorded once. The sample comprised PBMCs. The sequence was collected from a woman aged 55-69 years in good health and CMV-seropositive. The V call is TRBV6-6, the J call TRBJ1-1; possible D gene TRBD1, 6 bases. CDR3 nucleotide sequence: TGTGCCAGCAGCTACCCCGGGGGGGCTAACACTGAAGCTTTCTTT. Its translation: CASSYPGGANTEAFF.